The 15 T cell receptor beta chains below all came from one sample that was sequenced in a study of spatial heterogeneity in lung cancer. One entry per CDR3 protein results from TCRdb running MiXCR on the 5' RACE reads. The sample contains 35,000 to 50,000 distinct CDR3 sequences, 20% to 25% of which appear only once. As to time point: blood at routine non-recurrence follow-up after resection. The sample here was PBMCs, taken at follow-up. All receptors come from a female donor with early-stage non-small cell lung cancer.

The rearrangement uses TRBV2 and TRBJ2-7, with 12 positions matching TRBD2. This CDR3 spans 16 amino acids. J was trimmed by 4 bases and V by 7 bases; bases with no gene match: 11. Germline V CDR1 and CDR2: SNHLY, FYNNEI. CDR3 loop: CASKAPVTSGRYEQYF. Here the CDR3 DNA reads TGTGCCAGCAAGGCCCCCGTGACTAGCGGGAGATACGAGCAGTACTTC.

This clonotype was picked up a small number of times. The CDR3 protein is CASFRENTEAFF. DNA of the CDR3: TGTGCCAGCTTCCGGGAAAACACTGAAGCTTTCTTT. The J gene is TRBJ1-1, the V gene TRBV6-1; D is ambiguous. Germline V gene sequence: CDR1 MNHNS, CDR2 SASEGT. With 8 bases removed from V and 2 bases from J, the gap between germline ends came to 9 bases. CDR3 length equals 12 residues.

This clonotype was observed a handful of times. DNA of the CDR3: TGTGCCAGCAGCCAAGAAAGGGATCAGCCCCAGCATTTT. This gives the protein CASSQERDQPQHF. V usage is TRBV3-1 and J usage is TRBJ1-5; D uncertain. The CDR3 contains 13 residues. Trimming left V 0 bases short and J 5 bases short, with 5 bases between. Germline V gives CDR1 LGHDT, CDR2 YNNKEL (reference sequence).

This clonotype came up a few times. V is TRBV20-1 and J is TRBJ1-5, with unresolved D. Trimming took 7 bases from V and 1 from J, leaving 5 bases between them. Germline CDR1 is DFQATT and CDR2 is SNEGSKA (reference sequence). CDR3 length: 11 amino acids. The chain's CDR3 is CSVGSNQPQHF. The DNA for the CDR3 is TGCAGTGTTGGAAGCAATCAGCCCCAGCATTTT.

In its sample, this clonotype was seen a few times. This chain uses TRBV29-1 with TRBJ1-2; possible D gene TRBD1, 6 bases. Germline V gene sequence: CDR1 SQVTM, CDR2 ANQGSEA. The CDR3 is 11 amino acids. Trimming removed 4 bases at V and 8 bases at J, with 11 bases between. The CDR3 DNA is TGCAGCGTTGGTGGGGGCGGCGGCTACACCTTC. This translates into CSVGGGGGYTF.

The chain carries TRBV5-1 and TRBJ2-6, with D unresolved. The CDR3 loop spans 14 amino acids. CDR1 SGHRS and CDR2 YFSETQ come from the germline V gene. V dropped 4 bases and J dropped 2 bases, with 7 bases sitting between them. CDR3 bases: TGCGCCAGCAGCGAGCGAACTGGGGCCAACGTCCTGACTTTC. Translating it yields CASSERTGANVLTF.

This clonotype has a count of ten or more. The V and J genes are TRBV4-2 and TRBJ2-3; 9 bases are shared with TRBD2. The CDR3 sequence is 15 residues long. The germline CDR1 and CDR2 sequences are LGHNA and YNFKEQ. Trimming at V came to 0 bases and at J to 9 bases, leaving 7 bases not matched to a gene. The chain's CDR3 is CASSQEGVAGDTQYF. CDR3 nucleotides: TGTGCCAGCAGCCAAGAAGGGGTAGCGGGAGACACGCAGTATTTT.

This rearrangement joins TRBV7-2 to TRBJ1-1, with D possibly being TRBD1 (6 bases). Germline CDR1 reads SGHTA; CDR2 reads FQGNSA. The ends were cut back, 6 bases at V and 1 base at J, with 12 bases in the middle. The CDR3 contains 14 residues. The chain's CDR3 is CASRQTGRNTEAFF. CDR3 in DNA: TGTGCCAGCAGGCAAACAGGGAGGAACACTGAAGCTTTCTTT.

This clonotype was seen more than once but under ten times. The chain couples TRBV29-1 to TRBJ2-7; D remains unclear. V was cut by 4 bases and J by 2 bases, with 9 bases left in between. This CDR3 has 12 amino acids. Germline V lookup: CDR1 SQVTM, CDR2 ANQGSEA. The CDR3 bases are TGCAGCGTTGTTCTGGTAACCTACGAGCAGTACTTC. Translated: CSVVLVTYEQYF.

This clonotype has a count of ten or more. The genes are TRBV2 and TRBJ2-3, with D perhaps TRBD2 (6 bases). V was shortened by 8 bases and J by 0 bases, with 15 bases between the two germline ends. Germline V gene data show CDR1 as SNHLY and CDR2 as FYNNEI. The CDR3 extends over 15 amino acids. The CDR3 nucleotides are TGTGCCAGCTACCGGGACTCCTACAGCACAGATACGCAGTATTTT. Amino acid sequence: CASYRDSYSTDTQYF. The full variable domain, in which reference TRBV2 and TRBJ2-3 provide the parts outside the CDR3, is EPEVTQTPSHQVTQMGQEVILRCVPISNHLYFYWYRQILGQKVEFLVSFYNNEISEKSEIFDDQFSVERPDGSNFTLKIRSTKLEDSAMYFCASYRDSYSTDTQYFGPGTRLTVL.

This clonotype was observed many times. The V and J genes are TRBV5-1 and TRBJ2-7, with 12 bases matching TRBD2. CDR1 and CDR2 (germline): SGHRS, YFSETQ. Trimming at V came to 0 bases and at J to 0 bases, leaving 1 base not matched to a gene. The CDR3 spans 16 residues. CDR3 in amino acids: CASSLGTSGISYEQYF. The CDR3 DNA reads TGCGCCAGCAGCTTGGGGACTAGCGGGATCTCCTACGAGCAGTACTTC.

The genes are TRBV2 and TRBJ1-6; no clear D. Germline CDR1 is SNHLY and CDR2 is FYNNEI. V lost 1 base and J lost 9, with 16 bases in between. The CDR3 runs to 16 residues. CDR3 sequence (DNA): TGTGCCAGCAGTGAAGGCGGCGTACGGATCATTTCACCCCTCCACTTT. Translating it yields CASSEGGVRIISPLHF.

This clonotype was seen just once. The chain joins TRBV20-1 to TRBJ2-3; D not resolved. Germline CDR1 reads DFQATT; CDR2 reads SNEGSKA (reference sequence). The CDR3 length is 13 residues. V shed 6 bases and J shed 1 base, with 11 bases lying between them. This CDR3 is CSATFMGTDTQYF. DNA for the CDR3: TGCAGTGCAACCTTTATGGGCACAGATACGCAGTATTTT.

This chain joins TRBV5-5 and TRBJ2-5; D may correspond to TRBD1 or TRBD2 (7 bases each). The CDR3 runs 15 residues. Trimming cost V 4 bases and J 2 bases, with 15 bases left between them. The V gene's germline CDR1 is SGHKS and CDR2 YYEKEE (reference sequence). The CDR3 region has the DNA TGTGCCAGCAGCCCGTACAGGGGAGGGCAAGAGACCCAGTACTTC. Translation: CASSPYRGGQETQYF.

This clonotype was counted ten times or more. The CDR3 sequence is CASSRPGIFNEQFF. CDR3 sequence (DNA): TGTGCCAGCAGCCGGCCAGGGATCTTCAATGAGCAGTTCTTC. The chain is built from TRBV11-2 and TRBJ2-1; maybe TRBD1 (5 bases). This CDR3 contains 14 residues. Germline CDR1 SGHAT, CDR2 FQNNGV. With 5 bases removed from V and 6 bases from J, the gap between germline ends came to 14 bases.